Below are 21 T cell receptor beta chains sequenced from a single sample in a study of CD4 T cells in relation to SARS-CoV-2 and coronaviruses (dated by TCRdb to the early 2020s). The library was prepared using the immunoSEQ multiplex PCR assay. This is the immuneACCESS table as TCRdb keeps it, with only in-frame sequences that have V and J called. A part of the clones is gone; compared with another copy, unresolved V genes explain less than half, and the rest is unexplained. Within this sample are about 41,000 clones, with about 87% of them counted one time only. Over 0.95% of the sample rests with the top ten. No antigen is known for these receptors. The sequencing input was naive CD4+ T cells from PBMCs, cultured in vitro. The cell subset or site label of this sample denotes: naive CD4+ T cells isolated by negative enrichment. The source of these receptors is an adult with COVID-19.

CDR3 DNA sequence: TGCGCCAGCAGCCAAGCCCACAAGTTGGATACGCAGTATTTT. Amino acid sequence: CASSQAHKLDTQYF. The chain has TRBV4-1 and TRBJ2-3, with unresolved D. V was pared by 1 base and J by 6 bases, with 11 bases between. Germline CDR1 MGHRA, CDR2 YSYEKL. There are 14 residues in the CDR3.

J is TRBJ1-5 and V is TRBV13; unclear D gene. This CDR3 spans 14 amino acids. Deletions cut 2 bases from V and 1 base from J, with 6 bases between. Germline-derived CDR1 and CDR2 are PRHDT and FYEKMQ (reference sequence). The CDR3 loop is CASSLRLSNQPQHF. In DNA form, the CDR3 reads TGTGCCAGCAGCTTAAGGCTGAGCAATCAGCCCCAGCATTTT.

The chain has TRBV28 and TRBJ1-1, with D possibly being TRBD1 (5 bases). The germline V gene encodes CDR1 MDHEN and CDR2 SYDVKM. V dropped 6 bases and J dropped 0 bases, with 8 bases sitting between them. CDR3 length equals 13 residues. CDR3 sequence (DNA): TGTGCCAGCAGGGGACTGATGAACACTGAAGCTTTCTTT. The encoded protein is CASRGLMNTEAFF.

The V call is TRBV5-6, the J call TRBJ2-1, with D unresolved. With 0 bases removed from V and 9 bases from J, the gap between germline ends came to 16 bases. CDR1 is SGHDT and CDR2 is YYEEEE in the germline V gene. This CDR3 is 15 amino acids long. CDR3 DNA: TGTGCCAGCAGCTTGGTGGGCGGATGGGAACGTGAGCAGTTCTTC. This sequence encodes CASSLVGGWEREQFF.

The CDR3 reads CASSLIPESGTIYF. CDR3 bases: TGTGCCAGCAGTCTCATTCCGGAGAGCGGCACCATATATTTT. The chain uses TRBV27 and TRBJ1-3, with D uncertain. With 5 bases removed from V and 9 bases from J, the gap between germline ends came to 17 bases. This CDR3 contains 14 residues. CDR1 and CDR2 from the germline V gene are MNHEY and SMNVEV (reference sequence).

This sequence joins TRBV28 and TRBJ1-5; a possible D gene is TRBD1 (5 bases). Germline-derived CDR1 and CDR2 are MDHEN and SYDVKM. The ends were cut back, 6 bases at V and 5 bases at J, with 14 bases in the middle. The length of the CDR3 is 14 residues. As DNA, the CDR3 is TGTGCCAGCAGCCTCCCGCAGGGATATCAGCCCCAGCATTTT. Its translation is CASSLPQGYQPQHF. The full variable domain, completed using reference TRBV28 and TRBJ1-5, is DVKVTQSSRYLVKRTGEKVFLECVQDMDHENMFWYRQDPGLGLRLIYFSYDVKMKEKGDIPEGYSVSREKKERFSLILESASTNQTSMYLCASSLPQGYQPQHFGDGTRLSIL.

This clone was detected once. The chain couples TRBV30 to TRBJ2-7; D call uncertain. V shed 1 base and J shed 3 bases, with 4 bases lying between them. The CDR3 has 11 amino acids. Germline-derived CDR1 and CDR2 are GTSNPN and SVGIG (reference sequence). CDR3: CAWSGYYEQYF. The DNA of the CDR3 is TGTGCCTGGAGTGGATACTACGAGCAGTACTTC. The full variable domain, its missing parts supplied by reference TRBV30 and TRBJ2-7, is SQTIHQWPATLVQPVGSPLSLECTVEGTSNPNLYWYRQAAGRGLQLLFYSVGIGQISSEVPQNLSASRPQDRQFILSSKKLLLSDSGFYLCAWSGYYEQYFGPGTRLTVT.

The V call is TRBV3-1 (or the pseudogene TRBV3-2), the J call TRBJ2-1, with TRBD2 as a possible D gene (5 bases). The CDR3 is made up of 14 amino acids. Germline values: CDR1 LGHDT, CDR2 YNNKEL (reference sequence). Trimming stripped 2 bases from V and 6 bases from J, with 11 bases between. The CDR3 region has the DNA TGTGCCAGCAGCCAAAACTTCGGAGGCAATGAGCAGTTCTTC. As protein: CASSQNFGGNEQFF.

The chain couples TRBV5-8 to TRBJ2-2, with D maybe TRBD1 (5 bases). The CDR3 is 15 amino acids. Germline assignment: CDR1 SGHTS and CDR2 YDEGEE. V lost 0 bases and J 0 bases, leaving 6 bases between the germline ends. The CDR3 protein is CASSLGQTNTGELFF. For the CDR3, the DNA is TGTGCCAGCAGCTTGGGACAGACGAACACCGGGGAGCTGTTTTTT.

The chain carries TRBV3-1 (or the pseudogene TRBV3-2) and TRBJ1-1; D gene unclear. V shed 0 bases and J shed 4 bases, with 12 bases lying between them. This CDR3 region has 15 residues. The V gene's germline CDR1 is LGHDT and CDR2 YNNKEL (reference sequence). The CDR3 loop is CASSQDRETGTEAFF. The CDR3 region has the DNA TGTGCCAGCAGCCAAGATCGGGAGACGGGCACTGAAGCTTTCTTT.

The rearrangement joins TRBV18 to TRBJ2-3, with D hard to call. Germline V lookup: CDR1 KGHSH, CDR2 LQKENI. The ends were cut back, 11 bases at V and 4 bases at J, with 13 bases in the middle. This CDR3 contains 12 residues. Written as DNA, the CDR3 is TGTGCCGTGGCTTCAGAGGCAGATACGCAGTATTTT. Protein product: CAVASEADTQYF.

V and J are TRBV30 and TRBJ2-2; 11 bases agree with TRBD1. V trimming: 3 bases; J trimming: 7 bases; junction bases outside the gene matches: 7. This CDR3 comprises 15 residues. Germline V gene data show CDR1 as GTSNPN and CDR2 as SVGIG (reference sequence). The CDR3 is CAWRPRTGGVGELFF. The DNA of the CDR3 is TGTGCCTGGAGACCCCGGACAGGGGGCGTCGGGGAGCTGTTTTTT.

V gene TRBV21-1 combines with J gene TRBJ2-7. TRBV21-1 is termed a pseudogene. The CDR3 consists of 13 residues. The CDR3 loop reads CASRKRTPYEQYF. The DNA of the CDR3 is TGTGCCAGCAGGAAAAGGACCCCCTACGAGCAGTACTTC.

This clone was counted a few times. CDR3 amino acids: CASSPLSGRVPGELFF. CDR3 nucleotides: TGTGCCAGCAGCCCGCTGAGCGGGAGGGTTCCCGGGGAGCTGTTTTTT. The chain uses TRBV13 and TRBJ2-2; 10 positions agree with TRBD2. Unmatched junction bases numbered 9, after V lost 5 bases and J lost 6 bases. Per germline, CDR1 PRHDT and CDR2 FYEKMQ (reference sequence). The CDR3 is made up of 16 amino acids.

The chain couples TRBV29-1 to TRBJ2-5, with 10 bases identical to TRBD1. Unmatched junction bases numbered 9, after V lost 7 bases and J lost 4 bases. This CDR3 is built from 14 residues. CDR1 is SQVTM and CDR2 is ANQGSEA in the germline V gene. CDR3 coding DNA: TGCAGCGAAGGCCGGGACAGGGGACGAGAGACCCAGTACTTC. Protein: CSEGRDRGRETQYF.

V is TRBV7-3 and J is TRBJ2-1, with D possibly matching TRBD2 (7 bases). V dropped 5 bases and J dropped 2 bases, with 13 bases sitting between them. CDR3 length equals 15 residues. Germline V gene data show CDR1 as SGHTA and CDR2 as FQGTGA. Here the CDR3 reads CASSPAGDTYNEQFF. The CDR3 DNA reads TGTGCCAGCAGCCCCGCGGGGGACACCTACAATGAGCAGTTCTTC.

V is TRBV11-3 and J is TRBJ2-1; D is undetermined. This CDR3 contains 16 residues. The germline V gene encodes CDR1 SGHNT and CDR2 YENEEA. Trimming removed 1 base from V and 0 bases from J, with 10 bases in between. In DNA, the CDR3 is TGTGCCAGCAGCTTAGGAAGACACCGCTCCTACAATGAGCAGTTCTTC. Translation: CASSLGRHRSYNEQFF.

This clone was counted only a few times. V is TRBV4-1 and J is TRBJ1-1, with D possibly TRBD1 on 6 matching bases. The CDR3 is made up of 16 amino acids. The V end lost 0 bases, the J end lost 4 bases, and 15 bases lay between the germline ends. Germline V gene data show CDR1 as MGHRA and CDR2 as YSYEKL. This CDR3 is CASSQDRRGGGTEAFF. CDR3 bases: TGCGCCAGCAGCCAAGATCGGAGGGGGGGCGGCACTGAAGCTTTCTTT.

The chain joins TRBV4-3 to TRBJ2-1; tentatively, D is TRBD1 (5 bases). The CDR3 is 16 residues long. V lost 0 bases, J lost 2 bases, and 11 bases lay in between. Germline V lookup: CDR1 LGHNA, CDR2 YSLEER. The chain's CDR3 is CASSQEGAPPYNEQFF. In nucleotides, the CDR3 is TGCGCCAGCAGCCAAGAAGGGGCGCCCCCCTACAATGAGCAGTTCTTC.

The V and J genes are TRBV7-2 and TRBJ2-3; 9 positions match TRBD2. CDR3 size: 16 residues. Germline CDR1 SGHTA, CDR2 FQGNSA. With V trimmed by 2 bases and J by 1 base, 4 bases remained unmatched. The CDR3: CASSLMLAGGTDTQYF. CDR3 bases: TGTGCCAGCAGCTTAATGTTAGCGGGAGGCACAGATACGCAGTATTTT.

This rearrangement joins TRBV28 to TRBJ2-5, with D tentatively TRBD2 (7 bases). The CDR3 runs to 14 residues. V was clipped by 5 bases and J by 6 bases, with 16 bases between them. Germline V lookup: CDR1 MDHEN, CDR2 SYDVKM. CDR3 DNA: TGTGCCAGCAGTCCCGGAGGGGGGGGACAGACCCAGTACTTC. Translating it yields CASSPGGGGQTQYF. Supplemented by reference TRBV28 and TRBJ2-5, the full variable domain reads DVKVTQSSRYLVKRTGEKVFLECVQDMDHENMFWYRQDPGLGLRLIYFSYDVKMKEKGDIPEGYSVSREKKERFSLILESASTNQTSMYLCASSPGGGGQTQYFGPGTRLLVL.